The 27 T cell receptor beta chains in this list originate from one sample, sequenced in a study of PD-L1 blockade in urothelial cancer. Only in-frame clones appear in the TCRdb table, and some are missing; sequencing was by immunoSEQ multiplex PCR. The table records 20,000 to 25,000 clones, around 91% of them present only once. This specimen was PBMCs, taken around atezolizumab (anti-PD-L1) treatment. Source of these receptors: an older woman with urothelial cancer.

The chain couples TRBV29-1 to TRBJ2-7, with TRBD1 identical over 7 bases. This CDR3 comprises 14 residues. V lost 6 bases and J lost 0; bases outside the gene matches: 8. Germline-derived CDR1 and CDR2 are SQVTM and ANQGSEA. CDR3: CSVSGQVSSYEQYF. DNA of the CDR3: TGCAGCGTGAGTGGACAGGTGAGCTCCTACGAGCAGTACTTC.

The rearrangement joins TRBV7-2 to TRBJ2-3; 7 nucleotides align to TRBD2. With V trimmed by 7 bases and J by 3 bases, 16 bases remained unmatched. In germline, CDR1 is SGHTA, CDR2 FQGNSA. CDR3 length: 17 residues. In nucleotides, the CDR3 is TGTGCCAGCACCCGAAGAGCTAGCGGAGGAGGGACAGATACGCAGTATTTT. This encodes CASTRRASGGGTDTQYF.

V and J are TRBV19 and TRBJ1-2; D not certain. This CDR3 is built from 14 residues. Trimming took 7 bases from V and 2 from J, leaving 14 bases between them. Germline-derived CDR1 and CDR2 are LNHDA and SQIVND (reference sequence). The CDR3 region is CASMGSTGNYGYTF. In DNA, the CDR3 is TGTGCCAGTATGGGATCGACGGGGAACTATGGCTACACCTTC.

There are a few counts of this clone. The CDR3 DNA sequence: TGCGCCAGCAGCTTCCGGACAGGGGGGTACGAGCAGTACTTC. Protein: CASSFRTGGYEQYF. The gene calls are TRBV4-1 and TRBJ2-7; 10 nucleotides agree with TRBD1. This CDR3 region has 14 residues. Germline V gene data show CDR1 as MGHRA and CDR2 as YSYEKL. After removal of 5 bases from V and 4 bases from J, the junction contained 5 bases not matched to a gene.

J is TRBJ2-1 and V is TRBV4-1, with D perhaps TRBD2 (6 bases). The CDR3 covers 16 residues. The V and J ends lost 0 bases and 3 bases respectively, with 12 bases between them. Germline V lookup: CDR1 MGHRA, CDR2 YSYEKL. CDR3 in DNA: TGCGCCAGCAGCCAAGATAACGGAGGGCTCTACAATGAGCAGTTCTTC. It is translated as CASSQDNGGLYNEQFF.

The V call is TRBV4-1, the J call TRBJ1-2; D remains ambiguous. Germline assignment: CDR1 MGHRA and CDR2 YSYEKL. Trimming left V 1 base short and J 8 bases short, with 20 bases between. CDR3 length: 16 residues. The DNA of the CDR3 is TGCGCCAGCAGCCAAGTTCAGTCCAGCACGAGAGGCGGCTACACCTTC. Translation gives CASSQVQSSTRGGYTF.

CDR3 sequence reads: CASSLTGQFPEQYF. Written as DNA, the CDR3 is TGTGCCAGCAGCTTAACGGGACAATTTCCTGAGCAGTACTTC. This chain joins TRBV7-9 and TRBJ2-7; a possible D gene is TRBD1 (6 bases). The CDR3 has 14 amino acids. Germline values: CDR1 SEHNR, CDR2 FQNEAQ (reference sequence). Trimming pared 2 bases from V and 7 bases from J, leaving 15 bases between. Filled out from reference TRBV7-9 and TRBJ2-7, the complete variable domain reads DTGVSQNPRHKITKRGQNVTFRCDPISEHNRLYWYRQTLGQGPEFLTYFQNEAQLEKSRLLSDRFSAERPKGSFSTLEIQRTEQGDSAMYLCASSLTGQFPEQYFGPGTRLTVT.

This clone was observed a single time. This chain links TRBV2 with TRBJ1-5, with 9 bases fitting TRBD1. From germline, CDR1 is SNHLY and CDR2 FYNNEI. V dropped 6 bases and J dropped 0; count of bases not matched to a gene: 9. The CDR3 sequence is 17 residues long. CDR3 sequence (DNA): TGTGCCAGCAGCCATATGGGACAGGGTAATAGCAATCAGCCCCAGCATTTT. This sequence encodes CASSHMGQGNSNQPQHF.

This clone has just one count. J is TRBJ2-3 and V is TRBV29-1; 7 bases align to TRBD1. This CDR3 is 16 amino acids long. The J segment lost 4 bases and the V segment lost 2 bases, leaving 12 bases of the junction unmatched. Looked up from germline, CDR1 is SQVTM and CDR2 is ANQGSEA. CDR3 in amino acids: CSVETSLTGWADTQYF. CDR3 bases: TGCAGCGTTGAAACCTCCTTGACAGGGTGGGCAGATACGCAGTATTTT.

J is TRBJ2-1 and V is TRBV6-5; TRBD2 agrees at 8 bases. The CDR3 is 14 amino acids. Germline values: CDR1 MNHEY, CDR2 SVGAGI. Trimming at V came to 8 bases and at J to 2 bases, leaving 5 bases not matched to a gene. CDR3 loop: CASHSGTPYNEQFF. The CDR3 nucleotides are TGTGCCAGCCATAGCGGGACCCCCTACAATGAGCAGTTCTTC.

The J gene is TRBJ2-7, the V gene TRBV6-5; TRBD2 aligns across 10 bases. Trimming cost V 6 bases and J 3 bases; bases outside gene matches: 5. CDR1 MNHEY and CDR2 SVGAGI come from the germline V gene. CDR3 size: 14 residues. As DNA, the CDR3 is TGTGCCAGCAGCTCGCCTAGCGGGAGCTACGAGCAGTACTTC. Its protein product is CASSSPSGSYEQYF.

The CDR3: CASSLARRGLAGETQYF. The CDR3 DNA reads as TGTGCCAGCAGCTTAGCGCGAAGAGGACTAGCGGGAGAGACCCAGTACTTC. J is TRBJ2-5 and V is TRBV7-2, with TRBD2 identical over 11 bases. The V and J ends lost 0 bases and 4 bases, in that order; junction bases with no gene match: 7. Germline loops: CDR1 SGHTA, CDR2 FQGNSA. The CDR3 length is 17 residues. The full variable domain, completed using reference TRBV7-2 and TRBJ2-5, is GAGVSQSPSNKVTEKGKDVELRCDPISGHTALYWYRQSLGQGLEFLIYFQGNSAPDKSGLPSDRFSAERTGGSVSTLTIQRTQQEDSAVYLCASSLARRGLAGETQYFGPGTRLLVL.

This sequence joins TRBV28 and TRBJ1-5, with D possibly matching TRBD1 (6 bases). Per the germline V gene, CDR1 is MDHEN and CDR2 is SYDVKM. This CDR3 contains 17 residues. V was trimmed by 7 bases and J by 2 bases, leaving 21 bases between them. CDR3 region: CASTRDILPGRNQPQHF. In DNA form, the CDR3 reads TGTGCCAGCACCCGGGACATCCTCCCGGGGCGCAATCAGCCCCAGCATTTT. The whole variable domain, remainder taken from reference TRBV28 and TRBJ1-5, is DVKVTQSSRYLVKRTGEKVFLECVQDMDHENMFWYRQDPGLGLRLIYFSYDVKMKEKGDIPEGYSVSREKKERFSLILESASTNQTSMYLCASTRDILPGRNQPQHFGDGTRLSIL.

The V and J genes are TRBV7-3 and TRBJ2-7; tentative D call: TRBD2 (5 bases). CDR1 and CDR2 (germline): SGHTA, FQGTGA. The CDR3 length is 15 residues. V was shortened by 2 bases and J by 2 bases, with 13 bases between the two germline ends. The CDR3 bases are TGTGCCAGCAGCTTAGGACTTGGGTACGCCTACGAGCAGTACTTC. Translation gives CASSLGLGYAYEQYF.

The genes are TRBV5-1 and TRBJ2-1; tentatively, D is TRBD1 (5 bases). Germline lookup yields CDR1 SGHRS and CDR2 YFSETQ. Trimming removed 6 bases at V and 4 bases at J, with 14 bases between. The CDR3 runs to 14 residues. CDR3 in amino acids: CASNDQGLYNEQFF. The CDR3 coding sequence is TGCGCCAGCAACGACCAGGGCCTATACAATGAGCAGTTCTTC. Supplemented by reference TRBV5-1 and TRBJ2-1, the full variable domain reads KAGVTQTPRYLIKTRGQQVTLSCSPISGHRSVSWYQQTPGQGLQFLFEYFSETQRNKGNFPGRFSGRQFSNSRSEMNVSTLELGDSALYLCASNDQGLYNEQFFGPGTRLTVL.

The CDR3 DNA reads TGTGCCAGCAGTTTAGGCGGGAACACTGAAGCTTTCTTT. Its protein is CASSLGGNTEAFF. The chain recombines TRBV27 with TRBJ1-1, with D hard to call. From germline, CDR1 is MNHEY and CDR2 SMNVEV (reference sequence). Trimming pared 2 bases from V and 1 base from J, leaving 5 bases between. The CDR3 is 13 amino acids.

The chain joins TRBV5-6 to TRBJ2-3, with 8 bases fitting TRBD1. The CDR3 length is 16 residues. Germline CDR1 SGHDT, CDR2 YYEEEE. Trimming took 2 bases from V and 1 from J; bases not matched to a gene: 6. CDR3 sequence: CASSLFGTGRTDTQYF. The CDR3 region has the DNA TGTGCCAGCAGCTTATTCGGGACAGGTCGCACAGATACGCAGTATTTT.

The chain is built from TRBV7-2 and TRBJ2-5; tentatively, D is TRBD1 (6 bases). This CDR3 has 13 amino acids. Germline-derived CDR1 and CDR2 are SGHTA and FQGNSA. Trimming removed 5 bases at V and 6 bases at J, with 13 bases between. The CDR3 DNA sequence: TGTGCCAGCAGCAAAGACAGGATGCAGACCCAGTACTTC. It translates to CASSKDRMQTQYF.

The chain recombines TRBV5-1 with TRBJ2-1; D is unclear. CDR1 and CDR2 (germline): SGHRS, YFSETQ. V was pared by 1 base and J by 7 bases, with 12 bases between. CDR3 size: 14 residues. In nucleotides, the CDR3 is TGCGCCAGCAGCTTGATCCCAGGTGAGAATGAGCAGTTCTTC. Encoded protein: CASSLIPGENEQFF.

This chain links TRBV28 with TRBJ2-7, with 9 bases aligning to TRBD2. Trimming at V came to 5 bases and at J to 2 bases, leaving 7 bases not matched to a gene. Germline assignment: CDR1 MDHEN and CDR2 SYDVKM. There are 15 residues in the CDR3. CDR3 DNA sequence: TGTGCCAGCAGTCTGGGACTAGCAGTCGCCTACGAGCAGTACTTC. It yields the protein CASSLGLAVAYEQYF.

V gene TRBV28 combines with J gene TRBJ1-2; the D is unclear. The V end was cut by 3 bases, the J end by 8 bases, with 7 bases between. This CDR3 has 11 residues. Germline loops: CDR1 MDHEN, CDR2 SYDVKM. The CDR3 region has the DNA TGTGCCAGCAGTTTGGGAGTGGGCTACACCTTC. It codes for CASSLGVGYTF.

The chain has TRBV7-9 and TRBJ1-4; 8 bases align to TRBD1. Per the germline V gene, CDR1 is SEHNR and CDR2 is FQNEAQ (reference sequence). The CDR3 contains 16 residues. V lost 6 bases, J lost 2 bases, and 8 bases stayed unmatched. The CDR3 region is CASSPPDRVTNEKLFF. CDR3 in DNA: TGTGCCAGCAGTCCGCCGGACAGGGTCACTAATGAAAAACTGTTTTTT.

This CDR3 is CASSDPSGRFQETQYF. CDR3 nucleotides: TGTGCCAGCAGTGATCCTAGCGGGAGGTTCCAAGAGACCCAGTACTTC. V is TRBV6-1 and J is TRBJ2-5; 11 nucleotides match TRBD2. J was trimmed by 1 base and V by 3 bases; bases with no gene match: 4. CDR1 is MNHNS, CDR2 SASEGT, per germline. This CDR3 has 16 amino acids.

This clone was seen a few times. The sample holds other DNA sequences that translate to the same CDR3. The genes are TRBV28 and TRBJ1-5; D possibly corresponds to TRBD1 (5 bases). V was pared by 2 bases and J by 6 bases, with 11 bases between. This CDR3 is 14 amino acids long. Germline-derived CDR1 and CDR2 are MDHEN and SYDVKM. The CDR3 here is CASSLGQGIQPQHF. Written as DNA, the CDR3 is TGTGCCAGCAGTTTAGGGCAGGGAATTCAGCCCCAGCATTTT.

The rearrangement joins TRBV7-2 to TRBJ2-7, with 10 bases that match TRBD2. J was trimmed by 4 bases and V by 4 bases; bases with no gene match: 7. Germline loops: CDR1 SGHTA, CDR2 FQGNSA. There are 15 residues in the CDR3. The CDR3 DNA reads as TGTGCCAGCAGCTCCGCTAGCGGGAGTTTATACGAGCAGTACTTC. Translation gives CASSSASGSLYEQYF.

This chain uses TRBV5-4 with TRBJ2-5; D is perhaps TRBD2 (5 bases). The CDR3 is 14 amino acids. Germline V gene data show CDR1 as SGHNT and CDR2 as YYREEE (reference sequence). The V gene lost 4 bases and the J gene lost 1 base, with 11 bases spanning the gap. CDR3 amino acids: CASSGSGIQETQYF. The CDR3 nucleotides read TGTGCCAGCAGCGGGAGCGGAATCCAAGAGACCCAGTACTTC. Full variable domain (remainder filled in from reference TRBV5-4 and TRBJ2-5): ETGVTQSPTHLIKTRGQQVTLRCSSQSGHNTVSWYQQALGQGPQFIFQYYREEENGRGNFPPRFSGLQFPNYSSELNVNALELDDSALYLCASSGSGIQETQYFGPGTRLLVL.

The chain has TRBV7-9 and TRBJ1-2, with D uncertain. The V and J ends lost 0 bases and 6 bases respectively, with 5 bases between them. The germline CDR1 and CDR2 sequences are SEHNR and FQNEAQ (reference sequence). The CDR3 totals 12 residues. In DNA, the CDR3 is TGTGCCAGCAGCTTAGCGGAGGATGGCTACACCTTC. Amino acid sequence: CASSLAEDGYTF.